What follows describes a single TCR beta chain. Its cognate antigen is unknown. TCR beta sequences were obtained from blood CD8+ and CD4+ T cells. TEMRA cells were FACS-enriched, unlike CD8+ and CD4+ T cells, which were negatively isolated. These data are taken from a study of CD8 T cells in Susac syndrome. Findings of the study overall: The study conceded that its TCR sequencing and HLA analysis involved relatively few individuals.

Random-hexamer reverse transcription was applied to about 0.5 to 1 ug RNA. Coverage of TCR beta CDR3 amplification by immunoSEQ multiplex PCR extended to 54 Vbeta and 13 Jbeta. TCRdb reprocessed the immunoSEQ multiplex PCR reads via MiXCR and lists one record per CDR3 protein. Among about 400,000 distinct CDR3 sequences listed, about 85% were seen once. This CDR3 comprises 16 residues. The germline V gene has CDR1 SGHVS and CDR2 FNYEAQ. The V gene lost 1 base and the J gene lost 6 bases, with 19 bases spanning the gap. This sequence was found in a human donor with multiple sclerosis. The gene calls are TRBV7-6 and TRBJ2-7; D is unclear. Material: CD8+ T cells from PBMCs. CDR3 DNA: TGTGCCAGCAGCTTAGGAAGGGAAGCACTACTCGGCGAGCAGTACTTC. This sequence encodes CASSLGREALLGEQYF.